These T cell receptor beta chains were read from a single sample in a study of control samples from healthy donors and cancer patients. Profiling relied on immunoSEQ multiplex PCR, and the TCRdb table lists in-frame clones only, not all of them. The table lists roughly 28,000 clones, 79% of them singletons. The specimen was PBMCs. These receptors were obtained from a man in his fifties or sixties with head and neck cancer. Both conserved end residues are part of each CDR3. Some rows have no size entry. The others give once, few or many, or a class for an expanded clone.

V	size	J	CDR3
TRBV5-1	-	TRBJ1-1	CASSPSGTADTEAFF
TRBV3-1/TRBV3-2	-	TRBJ2-1	CASSRSGNYNEQFF
TRBV19	-	TRBJ1-3	CASIRGGSGNTIYF
TRBV9	-	TRBJ1-6	CASSVGPGQGDSPLHF
TRBV10-3	-	TRBJ2-1	CAIGTTYNEQFF
TRBV15	once	TRBJ1-3	CATSRAREPGNTIYF
TRBV5-1	-	TRBJ2-2	CASSLYVRESGELFF
TRBV5-1	-	TRBJ2-7	CASSGSTGTLYEQYF
TRBV7-9	-	TRBJ1-1	CASSRRQGANTEAFF
TRBV4-2	-	TRBJ1-5	CASSQYRGRGQPQHF
TRBV11-2	-	TRBJ2-1	CASSLGQGNEQFF
TRBV3-1/TRBV3-2	-	TRBJ2-3	CASSQDITGSTDTQYF
TRBV9	-	TRBJ1-6	CASSSSSRGAYSPLHF
TRBV28	few	TRBJ2-5	CATNYRGRFETQYF
TRBV13	few	TRBJ2-7	CASSLGGGRGSYEQYF
TRBV25-1	-	TRBJ2-2	CASSKTGADTGELFF
TRBV9	-	TRBJ1-6	CASSVDGGGGNSPLHF
TRBV19	-	TRBJ2-6	CASSKGTRGRIPGANVLTF
TRBV2	-	TRBJ2-7	CASRPGVAAAYEQYF
TRBV28	-	TRBJ2-7	CASRTGTGLSEQYF
TRBV13	-	TRBJ2-1	CASGDYNEQFF
TRBV27	-	TRBJ2-2	CASSSLAGVGELFF
TRBV5-5	-	TRBJ2-2	CASRQQASNTGELFF
TRBV5-6	-	TRBJ2-3	CASSLYPIDTQYF
TRBV3-1/TRBV3-2	-	TRBJ1-2	CASSQGVSGYTF
TRBV19	-	TRBJ1-5	CASRQAHTGGLSQPQHF
TRBV28	-	TRBJ2-7	CASSLEQGDYEQYF